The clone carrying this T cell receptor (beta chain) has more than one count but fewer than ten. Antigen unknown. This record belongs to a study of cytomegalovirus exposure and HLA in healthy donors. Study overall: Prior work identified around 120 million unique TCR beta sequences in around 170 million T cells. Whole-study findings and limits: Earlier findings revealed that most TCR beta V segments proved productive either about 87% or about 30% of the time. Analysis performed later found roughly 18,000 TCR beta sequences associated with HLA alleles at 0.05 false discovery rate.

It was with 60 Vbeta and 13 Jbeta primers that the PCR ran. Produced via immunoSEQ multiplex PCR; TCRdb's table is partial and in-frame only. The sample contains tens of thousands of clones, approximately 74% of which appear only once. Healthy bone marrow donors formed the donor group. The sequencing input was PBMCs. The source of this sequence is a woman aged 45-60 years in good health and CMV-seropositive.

CDR3 region: CSVGGLDFLNEQFF. DNA for the CDR3: TGCAGCGTGGGGGGACTAGACTTTTTAAATGAGCAGTTCTTC. The V gene is TRBV29-1, the J gene TRBJ2-1; 8 positions agree with TRBD2. With V trimmed by 6 bases and J by 7 bases, 11 bases remained unmatched. This CDR3 has 14 amino acids. Germline-derived CDR1 and CDR2 are SQVTM and ANQGSEA.